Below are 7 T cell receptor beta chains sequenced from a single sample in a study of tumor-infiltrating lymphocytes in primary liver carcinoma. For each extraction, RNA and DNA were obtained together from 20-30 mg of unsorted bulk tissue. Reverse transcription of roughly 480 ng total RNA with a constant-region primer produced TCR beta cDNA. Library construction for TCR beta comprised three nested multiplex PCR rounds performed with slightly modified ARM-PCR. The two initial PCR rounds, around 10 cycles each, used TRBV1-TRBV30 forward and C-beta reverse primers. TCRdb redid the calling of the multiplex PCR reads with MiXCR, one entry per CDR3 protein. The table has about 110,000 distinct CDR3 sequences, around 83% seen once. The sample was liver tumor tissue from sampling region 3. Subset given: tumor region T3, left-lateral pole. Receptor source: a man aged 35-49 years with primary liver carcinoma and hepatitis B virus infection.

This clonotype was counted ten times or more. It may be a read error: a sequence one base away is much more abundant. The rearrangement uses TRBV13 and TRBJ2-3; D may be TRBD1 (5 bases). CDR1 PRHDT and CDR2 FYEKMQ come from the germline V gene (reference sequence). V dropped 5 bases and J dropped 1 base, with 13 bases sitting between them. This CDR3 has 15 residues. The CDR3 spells CASSPGIGGTDTQYF. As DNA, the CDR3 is TGTGCCAGCAGCCCTGGGATAGGGGGCACAGATACGCAGTATTTT.

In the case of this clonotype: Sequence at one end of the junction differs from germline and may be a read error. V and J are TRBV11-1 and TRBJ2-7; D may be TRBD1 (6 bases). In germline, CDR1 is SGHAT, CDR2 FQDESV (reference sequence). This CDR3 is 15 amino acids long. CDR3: CVSSFSAGTKYEQYF. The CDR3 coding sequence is TGTGTCAGCAGTTTTTCTGCAGGGACAAAGTACGAGCAGTACTTC.

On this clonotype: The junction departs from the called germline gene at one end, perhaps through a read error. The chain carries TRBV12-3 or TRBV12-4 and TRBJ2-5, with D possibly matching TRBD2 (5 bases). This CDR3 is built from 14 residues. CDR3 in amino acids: CASYPAGVEETQYF. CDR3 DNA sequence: TGTGCCAGCTATCCCGCCGGGGTTGAAGAGACTCAGTATTTC.

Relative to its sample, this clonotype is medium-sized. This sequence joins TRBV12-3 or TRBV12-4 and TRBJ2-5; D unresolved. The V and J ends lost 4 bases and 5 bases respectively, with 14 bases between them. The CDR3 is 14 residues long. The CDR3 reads CASSSERTGETQYF. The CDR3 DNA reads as TGTGCCAGCAGTTCAGAGCGTACCGGGGAGACCCAGTACTTC.

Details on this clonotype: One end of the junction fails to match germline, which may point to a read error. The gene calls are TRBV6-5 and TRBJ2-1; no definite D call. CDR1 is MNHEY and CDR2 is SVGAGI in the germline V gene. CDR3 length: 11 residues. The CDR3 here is CASGYVNEQFF. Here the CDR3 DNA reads TGTGCCAGCGGTTACGTGAATGAGCAGTTCTTC.

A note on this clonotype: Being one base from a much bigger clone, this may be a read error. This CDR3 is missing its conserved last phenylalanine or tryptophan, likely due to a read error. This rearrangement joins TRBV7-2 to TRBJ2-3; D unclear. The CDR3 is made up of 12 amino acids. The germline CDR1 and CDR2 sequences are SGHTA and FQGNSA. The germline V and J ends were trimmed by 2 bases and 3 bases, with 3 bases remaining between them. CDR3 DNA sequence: TGTGCCAGCAGCTTAAAAACAGATACGCAGTATTCT. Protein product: CASSLKTDTQYS.

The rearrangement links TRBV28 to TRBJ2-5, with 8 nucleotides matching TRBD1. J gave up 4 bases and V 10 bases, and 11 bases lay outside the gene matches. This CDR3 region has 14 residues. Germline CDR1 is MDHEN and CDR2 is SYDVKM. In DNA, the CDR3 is TGTGCCATCATGCCGGACAGGGTGGTAGAGACCCAGTACTTC. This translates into CAIMPDRVVETQYF.